These T cell receptor beta chains were read from a single sample in a study of memory CD4+ T cells and cytomegalovirus serostatus. The protocol was immunoSEQ multiplex PCR, while the TCRdb copy is restricted to in-frame clones and leaves out a portion. The repertoire holds fewer than 40,000 clones, with over 60% as singletons. Sample: memory CD4+ T cells from blood. Receptor source: an adult in good health and CMV-seronegative. Both conserved end residues are part of each CDR3. The D gene is left open where the match is weak. Clone size is stated in some rows and not others, as once, few, many or a class when expanded.

abundance: .
v_gene: TRBV5-1
j_gene: TRBJ2-3
d_gene: .
CDR3aa: CASSFSNRESDTQYF
CDR3nt: TGCGCCAGCAGCTTCTCTAACAGGGAGTCAGATACGCAGTATTTT

abundance: .
v_gene: TRBV6-5
j_gene: TRBJ2-7
d_gene: TRBD1
CDR3aa: CASSYRQGSSYEQYF
CDR3nt: TGTGCCAGCAGTTACCGACAGGGGAGCTCCTACGAGCAGTACTTC

abundance: .
v_gene: TRBV5-1
j_gene: TRBJ2-3
d_gene: .
CDR3aa: CASSYAGDQADTQYF
CDR3nt: TGCGCCAGCAGCTATGCAGGGGACCAGGCAGATACGCAGTATTTT

abundance: .
v_gene: TRBV19
j_gene: TRBJ2-3
d_gene: TRBD2
CDR3aa: CASSTRGGSTDTQYF
CDR3nt: TGTGCCAGTAGTACGCGGGGGGGAAGCACAGATACGCAGTATTTT

abundance: .
v_gene: TRBV6-1
j_gene: TRBJ2-2
d_gene: .
CDR3aa: CASSARRQGGGELFF
CDR3nt: TGTGCCAGCAGTGCCCGAAGGCAGGGTGGCGGGGAGCTGTTTTTT

abundance: .
v_gene: TRBV30
j_gene: TRBJ2-7
d_gene: .
CDR3aa: CAWSRVNYEQYF
CDR3nt: TGTGCCTGGAGTAGGGTTAACTACGAGCAGTACTTC

abundance: .
v_gene: TRBV6-1
j_gene: TRBJ1-3
d_gene: .
CDR3aa: CASSETFSGNTIYF
CDR3nt: TGTGCCAGCAGTGAGACCTTCTCTGGAAACACCATATATTTT

abundance: .
v_gene: TRBV5-4
j_gene: TRBJ1-2
d_gene: TRBD1
CDR3aa: CASSLDGQGAKTF
CDR3nt: TGTGCCAGCAGCTTGGACGGACAGGGGGCGAAAACCTTC

abundance: .
v_gene: TRBV19
j_gene: TRBJ1-1
d_gene: TRBD1
CDR3aa: CASRPSGQGRSEAFF
CDR3nt: TGTGCCAGTAGACCTTCGGGACAGGGAAGGTCTGAAGCTTTCTTT

abundance: .
v_gene: TRBV7-2
j_gene: TRBJ2-5
d_gene: TRBD2
CDR3aa: CASRSSGGETQYF
CDR3nt: TGTGCCAGCAGATCTAGCGGGGGGGAGACCCAGTACTTC

abundance: .
v_gene: TRBV7-9
j_gene: TRBJ1-1
d_gene: TRBD1
CDR3aa: CASSPPGRGSEGTEAFF
CDR3nt: TGTGCCAGCAGCCCCCCCGGCAGGGGGTCCGAGGGCACTGAAGCTTTCTTT

abundance: .
v_gene: TRBV25-1
j_gene: TRBJ1-6
d_gene: .
CDR3aa: CASSEFGGEPLHF
CDR3nt: TGTGCCAGCAGTGAATTTGGCGGGGAACCCCTCCACTTT

abundance: .
v_gene: TRBV19
j_gene: TRBJ2-1
d_gene: TRBD2
CDR3aa: CASSIRSGGYNEQFF
CDR3nt: TGTGCCAGTAGTATACGGAGCGGGGGGTACAATGAGCAGTTCTTC

abundance: .
v_gene: TRBV7-3
j_gene: TRBJ2-2
d_gene: .
CDR3aa: CASSPKNTGELFF
CDR3nt: TGTGCCAGCAGCCCCAAAAACACCGGGGAGCTGTTTTTT

abundance: .
v_gene: TRBV6-4
j_gene: TRBJ2-1
d_gene: .
CDR3aa: CASSEDPHNEQFF
CDR3nt: TGTGCCAGCAGTGAAGATCCACACAATGAGCAGTTCTTC

abundance: .
v_gene: TRBV6-5
j_gene: TRBJ1-1
d_gene: TRBD1
CDR3aa: CASSYRQGGNTEAFF
CDR3nt: TGTGCCAGCAGTTACCGGCAGGGGGGGAACACTGAAGCTTTCTTT

abundance: .
v_gene: TRBV7-9
j_gene: TRBJ1-3
d_gene: .
CDR3aa: CASSLSRASGNTIYF
CDR3nt: TGTGCCAGCAGCTTAAGCAGGGCCTCTGGAAACACCATATATTTT

abundance: .
v_gene: TRBV19
j_gene: TRBJ2-2
d_gene: .
CDR3aa: CASRTRRRRGSVPGELFF
CDR3nt: TGTGCCAGTAGGACTCGCAGACGACGGGGAAGTGTTCCCGGGGAGCTGTTTTTT

abundance: few
v_gene: TRBV11-2
j_gene: TRBJ2-7
d_gene: TRBD1
CDR3aa: CASSSTGGWTYEQYF
CDR3nt: TGTGCCAGCAGCTCTACAGGGGGCTGGACCTACGAGCAGTACTTC

abundance: .
v_gene: TRBV5-1
j_gene: TRBJ2-2
d_gene: .
CDR3aa: CASSLDVTGELFF
CDR3nt: TGCGCCAGCAGCTTGGATGTGACCGGGGAGCTGTTTTTT

abundance: few
v_gene: TRBV7-3
j_gene: TRBJ1-6
d_gene: TRBD1
CDR3aa: CASSLLGQGTLHF
CDR3nt: TGTGCCAGCAGCTTACTGGGACAGGGGACCCTCCACTTT

abundance: .
v_gene: TRBV4-1
j_gene: TRBJ2-3
d_gene: .
CDR3aa: CASSLRDSTDTQYF
CDR3nt: TGCGCCAGCAGCCTGCGGGACAGCACAGATACGCAGTATTTT

abundance: once
v_gene: TRBV18
j_gene: TRBJ2-1
d_gene: .
CDR3aa: CASSPSGGNEQFF
CDR3nt: TGTGCCAGCTCACCAAGTGGGGGGAATGAGCAGTTCTTC

abundance: .
v_gene: TRBV5-1
j_gene: TRBJ2-7
d_gene: TRBD1
CDR3aa: CASSLGSAGGYEQYF
CDR3nt: TGCGCCAGCAGCTTGGGCTCCGCAGGGGGCTACGAGCAGTACTTC

abundance: once
v_gene: TRBV19
j_gene: TRBJ2-3
d_gene: .
CDR3aa: CASSIGEPGADTQYF
CDR3nt: TGTGCCAGTAGTATAGGCGAACCGGGGGCAGATACGCAGTATTTT

abundance: .
v_gene: TRBV6-6
j_gene: TRBJ1-4
d_gene: TRBD1
CDR3aa: CASRWTGGEKLFF
CDR3nt: TGTGCCAGCAGGTGGACAGGGGGCGAAAAACTGTTTTTT

abundance: .
v_gene: TRBV9
j_gene: TRBJ1-3
d_gene: .
CDR3aa: CASSEGAGNTIYF
CDR3nt: TGTGCCAGCAGCGAGGGGGCTGGAAACACCATATATTTT

abundance: .
v_gene: TRBV5-3
j_gene: TRBJ1-3
d_gene: .
CDR3aa: CARSHDDLSGNTIYF
CDR3nt: TGTGCCAGAAGCCACGACGATCTCTCTGGAAACACCATATATTTT

abundance: .
v_gene: TRBV5-6
j_gene: TRBJ1-5
d_gene: .
CDR3aa: CASSLGGLGNQPQHF
CDR3nt: TGTGCCAGCAGCTTGGGGGGGCTTGGCAATCAGCCCCAGCATTTT

abundance: few
v_gene: TRBV18
j_gene: TRBJ1-4
d_gene: .
CDR3aa: CASSPRRGDGGKVEKLFF
CDR3nt: TGTGCCAGCTCACCACGCCGTGGAGATGGAGGGAAGGTTGAAAAACTGTTTTTT

abundance: .
v_gene: TRBV5-6
j_gene: TRBJ2-5
d_gene: .
CDR3aa: CASSIGTPEGTQYF
CDR3nt: TGTGCCAGCAGCATAGGGACGCCGGAAGGGACCCAGTACTTC

abundance: medium-sized
v_gene: TRBV5-1
j_gene: TRBJ2-7
d_gene: .
CDR3aa: CASSLHDEQYF
CDR3nt: TGCGCCAGCAGCTTGCATGACGAGCAGTACTTC

abundance: .
v_gene: TRBV6-4
j_gene: TRBJ2-3
d_gene: .
CDR3aa: CASSAGPSTDTQYF
CDR3nt: TGTGCCAGCAGTGCGGGACCTAGCACAGATACGCAGTATTTT

abundance: .
v_gene: TRBV19
j_gene: TRBJ1-6
d_gene: .
CDR3aa: CASNEERDSPLHF
CDR3nt: TGTGCCAGTAATGAGGAGAGGGATTCACCCCTCCACTTT

abundance: .
v_gene: TRBV7-2
j_gene: TRBJ2-7
d_gene: TRBD1
CDR3aa: CASSLAGSRGTGSHEQYF
CDR3nt: TGTGCCAGCAGCTTAGCGGGAAGTCGTGGGACAGGGAGCCACGAGCAGTACTTC

abundance: .
v_gene: TRBV30
j_gene: TRBJ1-2
d_gene: TRBD1
CDR3aa: CAWSVDRESLYTF
CDR3nt: TGTGCCTGGAGTGTCGACAGGGAATCCCTCTACACCTTC

abundance: .
v_gene: TRBV6-5
j_gene: TRBJ1-4
d_gene: .
CDR3aa: CASRITSTNEKLFF
CDR3nt: TGTGCCAGCCGGATTACATCAACTAATGAAAAACTGTTTTTT

abundance: few
v_gene: TRBV19
j_gene: TRBJ1-6
d_gene: .
CDR3aa: CASSWRGPPYNSPLHF
CDR3nt: TGTGCCAGTAGTTGGAGGGGTCCGCCATATAATTCACCCCTCCACTTT

abundance: .
v_gene: TRBV10-1
j_gene: TRBJ1-4
d_gene: .
CDR3aa: CASSESIPGQVNEKLFF
CDR3nt: TGCGCCAGCAGTGAGTCCATTCCGGGACAAGTTAATGAAAAACTGTTTTTT

abundance: .
v_gene: TRBV4-1
j_gene: TRBJ1-2
d_gene: .
CDR3aa: CASSQASQANYGYTF
CDR3nt: TGCGCCAGCAGCCAAGCAAGCCAAGCTAACTATGGCTACACCTTC

abundance: .
v_gene: TRBV19
j_gene: TRBJ1-5
d_gene: .
CDR3aa: CASSIRVSNQPQHF
CDR3nt: TGTGCCAGTAGTATAAGGGTCAGCAATCAGCCCCAGCATTTT

abundance: .
v_gene: TRBV7-9
j_gene: TRBJ2-2
d_gene: .
CDR3aa: CASSFMGADTGELFF
CDR3nt: TGTGCCAGCAGCTTTATGGGGGCGGACACCGGGGAGCTGTTTTTT

abundance: .
v_gene: TRBV27
j_gene: TRBJ1-2
d_gene: .
CDR3aa: CASSPRANYGYTF
CDR3nt: TGTGCCAGCAGTCCCCGAGCTAACTATGGCTACACCTTC

abundance: .
v_gene: TRBV4-1
j_gene: TRBJ2-2
d_gene: .
CDR3aa: CASSFNTANTGELFF
CDR3nt: TGCGCCAGCAGCTTCAACACGGCGAACACCGGGGAGCTGTTTTTT

abundance: .
v_gene: TRBV2
j_gene: TRBJ2-6
d_gene: .
CDR3aa: CASSVGVPGANVLTF
CDR3nt: TGTGCCAGCAGTGTGGGGGTCCCTGGGGCCAACGTCCTGACTTTC

abundance: .
v_gene: TRBV19
j_gene: TRBJ2-7
d_gene: TRBD1
CDR3aa: CASSGGTGPTEQYF
CDR3nt: TGTGCCAGTAGTGGAGGGACAGGGCCTACCGAGCAGTACTTC

abundance: .
v_gene: TRBV7-2
j_gene: TRBJ2-1
d_gene: TRBD2
CDR3aa: CASSLTSGGAPEQFF
CDR3nt: TGTGCCAGCAGCCTGACTAGCGGGGGGGCCCCGGAGCAGTTCTTC

abundance: .
v_gene: TRBV4-1
j_gene: TRBJ2-6
d_gene: .
CDR3aa: CASSHLTPSGANVLTF
CDR3nt: TGCGCCAGCAGCCATCTAACACCGTCTGGGGCCAACGTCCTGACTTTC

abundance: .
v_gene: TRBV27
j_gene: TRBJ1-4
d_gene: .
CDR3aa: CASSPHRATNEKLFF
CDR3nt: TGTGCCAGCAGTCCTCACAGGGCAACTAATGAAAAACTGTTTTTT

abundance: .
v_gene: TRBV6-1
j_gene: TRBJ1-5
d_gene: .
CDR3aa: CASSVSTGNQPQHF
CDR3nt: TGTGCCAGCAGTGTTTCTACAGGCAATCAGCCCCAGCATTTT

abundance: .
v_gene: TRBV25-1
j_gene: TRBJ1-1
d_gene: TRBD1
CDR3aa: CASGKTGSTEAFF
CDR3nt: TGTGCCAGCGGTAAGACAGGGAGCACTGAAGCTTTCTTT